Listed here are 3 T cell receptor beta chains from one sample, sequenced in a study of T-cell memory formation after mild COVID-19. Each CDR3 protein gets one entry after TCRdb re-called the 5' RACE reads with MiXCR. This table holds 450,000 or so distinct CDR3 sequences, 20% found once. The sample was PBMCs or a T cell subset sorted from them (not recorded which). These receptor sequences come from an adult woman who had mild COVID-19 (a few samples of this study predate the infection). Cell type and time point are not known.

The rearrangement links TRBV4-3 to TRBJ2-3; D possibly corresponds to TRBD2 (7 bases). The CDR3 extends over 14 amino acids. V was clipped by 7 bases and J by 4 bases, with 15 bases between them. From germline, CDR1 is LGHNA and CDR2 YSLEER. CDR3 DNA sequence: TGCGCCAGCAAAGGGGGGGAGCAAGCAGATACGCAGTATTTT. Amino acids: CASKGGEQADTQYF.

The CDR3 DNA reads as TGCGCCAGCAGCCCCCGTCGACGAGAGACCCAGTACTTC. It yields the protein CASSPRRRETQYF. V usage is TRBV5-1 and J usage is TRBJ2-5; no firm D call. CDR1 and CDR2 (germline): SGHRS, YFSETQ. CDR3 size: 13 residues. V shed 4 bases and J shed 4 bases, with 11 bases lying between them.

This clonotype was detected a few times. V usage is TRBV7-9 and J usage is TRBJ2-1; D gene unclear. Deletions cut 5 bases from V and 4 bases from J, with 18 bases between. Per the germline V gene, CDR1 is SEHNR and CDR2 is FQNEAQ (reference sequence). The CDR3 totals 16 residues. CDR3 protein: CASSDARIAGYNEQFF. In nucleotides, the CDR3 is TGTGCCAGCAGCGACGCCCGAATTGCCGGATACAATGAGCAGTTCTTC.